One and the same sample provided the 6 T cell receptor beta chains below, sequenced in a study of siplizumab effects on memory and regulatory T cells. Their antigens remain unidentified. Coculturing of the mixed lymphocyte reaction cells was performed at 37°C for more than five days. The protocol was immunoSEQ multiplex PCR, while the TCRdb copy is restricted to in-frame clones and leaves out a portion. The sample shows approximately 15,000 clones, roughly 40% of them seen only once. The source material was CFSE-low (dividing) CD4+ T cells sorted from an allogeneic mixed lymphocyte reaction. These receptors were obtained from a human donor in good health; the cells came from an allogeneic mixed lymphocyte reaction. Some clones in this sample may be carry-over from other donors' samples.

By proportion, this clone is medium-sized. The sample contains more than one DNA sequence encoding this CDR3. The V call is TRBV4-2, the J call TRBJ2-1, with 8 bases aligning to TRBD2. The length of the CDR3 is 15 residues. From germline, CDR1 is LGHNA and CDR2 YNFKEQ. V was clipped by 1 base and J by 4 bases; unmatched bases: 3. The CDR3 is CASSQAGGRYNEQFF. In nucleotides, the CDR3 is TGTGCCAGCAGCCAAGCGGGAGGGCGGTACAATGAGCAGTTCTTC.

The CDR3 DNA follows: TGTGCCAGCAGTTACTTCGGTGGCTCTAATAGCTACGAGCAGTACTTC. Its translation is CASSYFGGSNSYEQYF. The V gene is TRBV6-6, the J gene TRBJ2-7; no clear D gene. Germline-derived CDR1 and CDR2 are MNHNY and SVGAGI (reference sequence). The CDR3 contains 16 residues. V was shortened by 1 base and J by 3 bases, with 16 bases between the two germline ends.

This clone occurred many times. The gene calls are TRBV7-9 and TRBJ2-7; possibly TRBD2 for D (6 bases). Germline V gives CDR1 SEHNR, CDR2 FQNEAQ (reference sequence). V was clipped by 1 base and J by 6 bases, with 13 bases between them. This CDR3 contains 14 residues. The CDR3 here is CASSLVEGGSEQYF. The CDR3 region has the DNA TGTGCCAGCAGCTTAGTAGAGGGAGGAAGCGAGCAGTACTTC.

This chain uses TRBV7-9 with TRBJ2-1; D is uncertain. Germline lookup yields CDR1 SEHNR and CDR2 FQNEAQ (reference sequence). The CDR3 totals 12 residues. V shed 2 bases and J shed 7 bases, with 6 bases lying between them. The CDR3 reads CASSLSGNEQFF. In DNA, the CDR3 is TGTGCCAGCAGCTTAAGTGGGAATGAGCAGTTCTTC.

This clone is judged medium-sized. The J gene is TRBJ2-7, the V gene TRBV5-1; TRBD2 matches at 8 bases. The CDR3 is made up of 14 amino acids. Germline CDR1 is SGHRS and CDR2 is YFSETQ. The V gene end was trimmed by 7 bases and the J gene end by 5 bases; junction bases not matched to a gene: 11. CDR3 sequence: CASGRGTRADEQYF. Here the CDR3 DNA reads TGCGCCAGCGGTCGAGGGACTAGGGCCGACGAGCAGTACTTC.

By sample fraction, this clone is medium-sized. CDR3 sequence: CASGFRFTGAGQKETQYF. The CDR3 region has the DNA TGTGCTAGTGGTTTTCGGTTCACGGGGGCCGGTCAGAAAGAGACCCAGTACTTC. V and J are TRBV12-5 and TRBJ2-5; either TRBD1 or TRBD2 may supply D (6 bases each). This CDR3 has 18 residues. Trimming took off 3 bases at V and 3 bases at J, with 23 bases between the two ends. Germline values: CDR1 LGHNT, CDR2 FRNRAP.